This entry is about one T cell receptor beta chain. Its antigen is not known. Relative to the germline gene, one junction end is altered; a read error may explain this. The data belong to a study of cytomegalovirus exposure and HLA in healthy donors. Study findings and constraints: Altogether, about 160 TCR beta chains were recorded as cytomegalovirus-associated.

Separate from the roughly 700-subject first cohort was the roughly 120-subject validation cohort, to which the donors belonged. Germline V lookup: CDR1 SEHNR, CDR2 FQNEAQ (reference sequence). There are 17 residues in the CDR3. Using immunoSEQ multiplex PCR, the repertoire was profiled, and TCRdb retains in-frame clones only, with some absent. The sample shows some 290,000 clones, roughly 90% of them seen only once. The sequenced material came from PBMCs. The chain recombines TRBV7-9 with TRBJ1-4, with 8 bases aligning to TRBD1. This receptor was obtained from a young man in good health and CMV-seronegative. CDR3 sequence reads: CASTLNPKGTGPEKLFF. CDR3 nucleotides: TGTGCCAGCACCTTAAACCCCAAAGGGACAGGCCCTGAAAAACTGTTTTTT.